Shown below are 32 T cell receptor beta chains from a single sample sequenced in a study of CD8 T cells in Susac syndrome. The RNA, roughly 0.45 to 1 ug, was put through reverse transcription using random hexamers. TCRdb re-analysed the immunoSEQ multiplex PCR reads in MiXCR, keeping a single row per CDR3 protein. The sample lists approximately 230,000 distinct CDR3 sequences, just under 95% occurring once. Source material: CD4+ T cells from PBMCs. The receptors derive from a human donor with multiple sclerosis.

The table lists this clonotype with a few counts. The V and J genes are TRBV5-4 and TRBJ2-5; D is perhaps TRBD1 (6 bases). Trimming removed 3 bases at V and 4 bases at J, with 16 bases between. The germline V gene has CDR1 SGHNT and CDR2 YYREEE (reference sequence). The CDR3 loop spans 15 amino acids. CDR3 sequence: CASSSITGSGETQYF. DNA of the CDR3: TGTGCCAGCAGCTCCATCACAGGGTCTGGAGAGACCCAGTACTTC.

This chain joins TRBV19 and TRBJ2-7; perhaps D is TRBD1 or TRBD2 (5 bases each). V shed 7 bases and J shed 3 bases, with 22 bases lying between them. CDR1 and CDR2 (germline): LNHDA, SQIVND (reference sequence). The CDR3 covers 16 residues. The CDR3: CASTYLKSGQDYEQYF. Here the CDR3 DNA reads TGTGCCAGTACTTACTTAAAGTCGGGGCAGGACTACGAGCAGTACTTC.

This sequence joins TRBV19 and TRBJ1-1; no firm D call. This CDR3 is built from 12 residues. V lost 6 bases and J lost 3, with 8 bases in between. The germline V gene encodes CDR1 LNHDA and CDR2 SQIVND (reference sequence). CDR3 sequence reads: CASRWAHTEAFF. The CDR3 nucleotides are TGTGCCAGTAGATGGGCGCACACTGAAGCTTTCTTT.

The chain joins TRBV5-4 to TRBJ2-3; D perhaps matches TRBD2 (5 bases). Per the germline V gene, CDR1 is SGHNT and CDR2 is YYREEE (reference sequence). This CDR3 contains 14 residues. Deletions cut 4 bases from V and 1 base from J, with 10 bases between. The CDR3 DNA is TGTGCCAGCAGCCGCGGGCTGGGCACAGATACGCAGTATTTT. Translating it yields CASSRGLGTDTQYF.

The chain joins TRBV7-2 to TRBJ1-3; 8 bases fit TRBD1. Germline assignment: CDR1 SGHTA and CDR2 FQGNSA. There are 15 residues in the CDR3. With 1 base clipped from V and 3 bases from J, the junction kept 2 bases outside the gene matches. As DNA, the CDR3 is TGTGCCAGCAGCTTAGTGGACAGGGATGGAAACACCATATATTTT. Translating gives CASSLVDRDGNTIYF.

The CDR3 reads CALSWDTNYGYTF. The CDR3 nucleotides read TGTGCCTTAAGCTGGGACACCAACTATGGCTACACCTTC. The V gene is TRBV10-3, the J gene TRBJ1-2, with D possibly being TRBD1 (6 bases). CDR3 size: 13 residues. Germline V CDR1 and CDR2: ENHRY, SYGVKD. Trimming cost V 11 bases and J 2 bases, with 15 bases left between them.

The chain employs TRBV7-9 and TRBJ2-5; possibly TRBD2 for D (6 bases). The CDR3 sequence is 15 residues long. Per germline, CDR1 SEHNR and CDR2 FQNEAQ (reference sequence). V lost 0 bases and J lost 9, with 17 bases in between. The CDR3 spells CASSLARDSIVAQYF. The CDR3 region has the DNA TGTGCCAGCAGCTTAGCGCGGGACTCCATAGTGGCCCAGTACTTC. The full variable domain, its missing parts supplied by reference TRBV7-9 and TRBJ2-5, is DTGVSQNPRHKITKRGQNVTFRCDPISEHNRLYWYRQTLGQGPEFLTYFQNEAQLEKSRLLSDRFSAERPKGSFSTLEIQRTEQGDSAMYLCASSLARDSIVAQYFGPGTRLLVL.

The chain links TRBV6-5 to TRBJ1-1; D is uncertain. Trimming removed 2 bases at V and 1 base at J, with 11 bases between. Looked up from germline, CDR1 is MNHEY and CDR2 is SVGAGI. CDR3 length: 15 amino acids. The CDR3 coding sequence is TGTGCCAGCAGTTACCTGCAGGTTGCGAACACTGAAGCTTTCTTT. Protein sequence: CASSYLQVANTEAFF.

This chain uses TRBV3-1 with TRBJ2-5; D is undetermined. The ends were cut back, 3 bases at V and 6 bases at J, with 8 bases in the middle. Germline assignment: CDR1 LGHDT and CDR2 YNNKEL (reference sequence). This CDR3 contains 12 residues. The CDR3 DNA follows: TGTGCCAGCAGCCAGTCCCTCCAGACCCAGTACTTC. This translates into CASSQSLQTQYF.

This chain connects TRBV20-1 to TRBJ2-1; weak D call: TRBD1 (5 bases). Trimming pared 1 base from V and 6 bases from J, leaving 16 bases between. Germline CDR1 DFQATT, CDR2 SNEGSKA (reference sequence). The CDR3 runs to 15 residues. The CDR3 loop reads CSARGVQGGLNEQFF. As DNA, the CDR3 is TGCAGTGCTAGAGGGGTCCAGGGCGGTCTCAATGAGCAGTTCTTC.

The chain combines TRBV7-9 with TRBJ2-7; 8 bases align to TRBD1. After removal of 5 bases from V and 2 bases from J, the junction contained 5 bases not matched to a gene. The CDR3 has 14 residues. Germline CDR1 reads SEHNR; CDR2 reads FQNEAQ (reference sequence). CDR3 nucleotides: TGTGCCAGCAGCATGGACAGGGCAGCCTACGAGCAGTACTTC. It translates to CASSMDRAAYEQYF.

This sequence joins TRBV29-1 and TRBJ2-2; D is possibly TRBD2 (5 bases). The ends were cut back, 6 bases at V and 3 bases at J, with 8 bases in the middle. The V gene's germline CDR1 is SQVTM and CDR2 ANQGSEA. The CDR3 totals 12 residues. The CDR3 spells CSVRGYTGELFF. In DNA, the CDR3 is TGCAGCGTAAGAGGGTACACCGGGGAGCTGTTTTTT.

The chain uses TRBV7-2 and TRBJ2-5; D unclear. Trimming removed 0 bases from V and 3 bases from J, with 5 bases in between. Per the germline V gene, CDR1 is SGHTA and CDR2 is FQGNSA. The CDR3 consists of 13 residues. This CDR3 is CASSLAREETQYF. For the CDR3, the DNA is TGTGCCAGCAGCTTAGCTCGGGAAGAGACCCAGTACTTC.

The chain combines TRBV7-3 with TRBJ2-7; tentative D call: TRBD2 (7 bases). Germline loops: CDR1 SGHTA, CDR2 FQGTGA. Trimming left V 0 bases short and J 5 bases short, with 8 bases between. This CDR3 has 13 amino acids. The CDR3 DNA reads TGTGCCAGCAGCTTAACGCGGGGGCACGAGCAGTACTTC. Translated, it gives CASSLTRGHEQYF.

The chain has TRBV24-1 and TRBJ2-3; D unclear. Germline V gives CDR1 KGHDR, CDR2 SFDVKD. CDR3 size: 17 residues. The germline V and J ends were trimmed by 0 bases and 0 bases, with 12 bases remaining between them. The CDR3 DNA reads TGTGCCACCAGTGATTTGCCCCTCGCCAGGAGCACAGATACGCAGTATTTT. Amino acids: CATSDLPLARSTDTQYF.

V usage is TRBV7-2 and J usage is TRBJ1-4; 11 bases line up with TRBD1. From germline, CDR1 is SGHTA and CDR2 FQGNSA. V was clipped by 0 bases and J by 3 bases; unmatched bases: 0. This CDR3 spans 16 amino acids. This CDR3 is CASSLAGQGANEKLFF. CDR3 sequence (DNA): TGTGCCAGCAGCTTAGCGGGACAGGGGGCTAATGAAAAACTGTTTTTT.

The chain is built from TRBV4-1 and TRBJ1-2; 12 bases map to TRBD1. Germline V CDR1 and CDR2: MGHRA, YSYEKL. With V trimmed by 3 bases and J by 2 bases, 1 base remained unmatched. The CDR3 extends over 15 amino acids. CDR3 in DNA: TGCGCCAGCAGCCAGGGGACAGGGGGCAACTATGGCTACACCTTC. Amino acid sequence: CASSQGTGGNYGYTF.

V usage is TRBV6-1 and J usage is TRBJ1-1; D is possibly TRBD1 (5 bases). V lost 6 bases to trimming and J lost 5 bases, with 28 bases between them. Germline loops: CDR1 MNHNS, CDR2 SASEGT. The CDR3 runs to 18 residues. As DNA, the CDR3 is TGTGCCAGCAGCCATGCGTGTCAGGGCTATTTGTCGTGTACTGAAGCTTTCTTT. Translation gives CASSHACQGYLSCTEAFF.

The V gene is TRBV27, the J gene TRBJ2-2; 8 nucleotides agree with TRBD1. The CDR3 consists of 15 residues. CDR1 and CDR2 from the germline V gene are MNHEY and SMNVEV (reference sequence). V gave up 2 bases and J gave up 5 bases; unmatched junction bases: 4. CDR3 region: CASSLSRTGTGELFF. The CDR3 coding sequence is TGTGCCAGCAGTTTAAGTAGGACAGGGACCGGGGAGCTGTTTTTT.

The CDR3 here is CASSPGAAPQPQHF. CDR3 DNA: TGTGCCAGCAGCCCAGGGGCCGCCCCTCAGCCCCAGCATTTT. V gene TRBV7-2 combines with J gene TRBJ1-5; possible D gene TRBD1, 6 bases. Trimming took off 5 bases at V and 6 bases at J, with 14 bases between the two ends. The CDR3 consists of 14 residues. Germline CDR1 and CDR2: SGHTA and FQGNSA. Together with reference TRBV7-2 and TRBJ1-5, the CDR3 gives the full variable domain: GAGVSQSPSNKVTEKGKDVELRCDPISGHTALYWYRQSLGQGLEFLIYFQGNSAPDKSGLPSDRFSAERTGGSVSTLTIQRTQQEDSAVYLCASSPGAAPQPQHFGDGTRLSIL.

The CDR3 DNA sequence: TGTGCCAGCAGCCAAGGACTCGCGGGACTTCGTTCTAGCACAGATACGCAGTATTTT. Its translation: CASSQGLAGLRSSTDTQYF. The chain is built from TRBV3-1 and TRBJ2-3, with D possibly being TRBD2 (6 bases). CDR1 is LGHDT and CDR2 is YNNKEL in the germline V gene (reference sequence). The V end was cut by 1 base, the J end by 0 bases, with 20 bases between. The CDR3 is 19 amino acids.

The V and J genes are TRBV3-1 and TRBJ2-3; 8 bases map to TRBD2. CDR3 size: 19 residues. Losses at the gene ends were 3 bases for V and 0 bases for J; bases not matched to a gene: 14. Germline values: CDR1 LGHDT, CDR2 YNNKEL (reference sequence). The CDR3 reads CASSQTAFSGTNSTDTQYF. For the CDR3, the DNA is TGTGCCAGCAGCCAGACGGCCTTTAGCGGGACTAATAGCACAGATACGCAGTATTTT.

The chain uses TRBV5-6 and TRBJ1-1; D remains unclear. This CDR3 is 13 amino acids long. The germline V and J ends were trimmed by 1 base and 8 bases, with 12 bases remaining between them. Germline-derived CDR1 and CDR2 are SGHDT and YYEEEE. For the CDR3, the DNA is TGTGCCAGCAGCTTGTCCCCTGACCGGGAAGCTTTCTTT. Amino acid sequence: CASSLSPDREAFF. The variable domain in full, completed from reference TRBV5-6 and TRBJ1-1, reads DAGVTQSPTHLIKTRGQQVTLRCSPKSGHDTVSWYQQALGQGPQFIFQYYEEEERQRGNFPDRFSGHQFPNYSSELNVNALLLGDSALYLCASSLSPDREAFFGQGTRLTVV.

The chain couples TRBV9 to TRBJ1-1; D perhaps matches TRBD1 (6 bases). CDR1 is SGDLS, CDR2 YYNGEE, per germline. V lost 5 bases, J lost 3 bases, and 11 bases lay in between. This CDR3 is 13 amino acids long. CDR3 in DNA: TGTGCCAGCAGTACAGGGTGGGACACTGAAGCTTTCTTT. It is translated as CASSTGWDTEAFF.

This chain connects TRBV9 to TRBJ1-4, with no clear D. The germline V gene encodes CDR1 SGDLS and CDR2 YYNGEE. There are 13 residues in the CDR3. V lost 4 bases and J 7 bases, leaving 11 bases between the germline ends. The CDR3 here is CASSNRPGEKLFF. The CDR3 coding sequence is TGTGCCAGCAGCAACCGACCGGGTGAAAAACTGTTTTTT.

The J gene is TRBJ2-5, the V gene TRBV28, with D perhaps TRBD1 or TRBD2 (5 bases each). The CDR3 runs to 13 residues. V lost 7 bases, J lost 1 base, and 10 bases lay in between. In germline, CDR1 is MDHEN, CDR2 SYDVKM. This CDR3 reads CASKDGTQETQYF. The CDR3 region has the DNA TGTGCCAGCAAGGACGGGACCCAAGAGACCCAGTACTTC.

The CDR3 is CASSPRRDETGSYNSPLHF. CDR3 DNA: TGTGCCAGCAGCCCACGACGGGATGAGACAGGCTCCTATAATTCACCCCTCCACTTT. V and J are TRBV11-2 and TRBJ1-6; possibly TRBD1 for D (6 bases). The CDR3 spans 19 residues. Germline loops: CDR1 SGHAT, CDR2 FQNNGV. Deletions cut 5 bases from V and 0 bases from J, with 20 bases between. Variable domain in full (rest from reference TRBV11-2 and TRBJ1-6): EAGVAQSPRYKIIEKRQSVAFWCNPISGHATLYWYQQILGQGPKLLIQFQNNGVVDDSQLPKDRFSAERLKGVDSTLKIQPAKLEDSAVYLCASSPRRDETGSYNSPLHFGNGTRLTVT.

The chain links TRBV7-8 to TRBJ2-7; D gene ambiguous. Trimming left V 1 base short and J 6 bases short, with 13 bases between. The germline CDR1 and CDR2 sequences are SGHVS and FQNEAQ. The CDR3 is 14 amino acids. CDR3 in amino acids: CASSLVRDPVEQYF. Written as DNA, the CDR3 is TGTGCCAGCAGCTTAGTACGAGACCCAGTCGAGCAGTACTTC.

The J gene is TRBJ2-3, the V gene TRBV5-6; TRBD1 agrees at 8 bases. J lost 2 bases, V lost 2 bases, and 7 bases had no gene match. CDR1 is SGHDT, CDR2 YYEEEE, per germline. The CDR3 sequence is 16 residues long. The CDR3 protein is CASSLYSGGATDTQYF. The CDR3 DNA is TGTGCCAGCAGCTTATATTCAGGGGGCGCCACAGATACGCAGTATTTT. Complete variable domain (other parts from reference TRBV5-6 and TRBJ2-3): DAGVTQSPTHLIKTRGQQVTLRCSPKSGHDTVSWYQQALGQGPQFIFQYYEEEERQRGNFPDRFSGHQFPNYSSELNVNALLLGDSALYLCASSLYSGGATDTQYFGPGTRLTVL.

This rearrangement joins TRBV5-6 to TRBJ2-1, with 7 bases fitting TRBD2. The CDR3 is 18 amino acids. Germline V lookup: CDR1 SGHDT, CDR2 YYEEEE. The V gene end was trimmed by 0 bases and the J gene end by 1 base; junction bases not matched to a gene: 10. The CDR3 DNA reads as TGTGCCAGCAGCTTGGCGGACTACGGGAGGATTTCCTACAATGAGCAGTTCTTC. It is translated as CASSLADYGRISYNEQFF.

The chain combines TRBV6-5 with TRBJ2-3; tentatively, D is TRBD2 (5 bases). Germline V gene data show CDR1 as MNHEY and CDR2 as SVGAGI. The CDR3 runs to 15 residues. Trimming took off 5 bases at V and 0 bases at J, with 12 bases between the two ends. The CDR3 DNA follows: TGTGCCAGCAGTCTCGGGGAGTCTAGCACAGATACGCAGTATTTT. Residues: CASSLGESSTDTQYF.

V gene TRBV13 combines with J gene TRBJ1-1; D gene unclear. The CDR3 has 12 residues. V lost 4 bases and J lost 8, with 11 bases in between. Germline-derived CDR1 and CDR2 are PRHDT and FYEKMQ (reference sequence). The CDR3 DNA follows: TGTGCCAGCAGCTCGGATCTGGGGGAAGCTTTCTTT. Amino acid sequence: CASSSDLGEAFF.